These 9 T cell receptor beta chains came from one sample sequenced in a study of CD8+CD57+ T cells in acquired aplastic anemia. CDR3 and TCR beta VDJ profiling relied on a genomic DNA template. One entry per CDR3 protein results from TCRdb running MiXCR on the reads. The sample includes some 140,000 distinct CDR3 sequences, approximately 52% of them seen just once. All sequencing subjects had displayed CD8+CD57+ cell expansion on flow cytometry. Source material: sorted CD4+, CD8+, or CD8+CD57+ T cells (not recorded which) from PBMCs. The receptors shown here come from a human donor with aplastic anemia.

This CDR3 is CASSLGTGGRETQYF. In DNA, the CDR3 is TGTGCCAGCAGCCTCGGGACAGGGGGCAGAGAGACCCAGTACTTC. The V gene is TRBV12-3 or TRBV12-4, the J gene TRBJ2-5, with 12 positions matching TRBD1. J lost 4 bases, V lost 6 bases, and 6 bases had no gene match. This CDR3 is built from 15 residues.

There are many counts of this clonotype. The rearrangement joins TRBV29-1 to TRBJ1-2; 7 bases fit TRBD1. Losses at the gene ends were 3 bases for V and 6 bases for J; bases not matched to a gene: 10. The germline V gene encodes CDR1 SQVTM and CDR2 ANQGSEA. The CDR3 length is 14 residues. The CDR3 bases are TGCAGCGTTGATGAGACAGGGATACCCGATGGCTACACCTTC. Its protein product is CSVDETGIPDGYTF.

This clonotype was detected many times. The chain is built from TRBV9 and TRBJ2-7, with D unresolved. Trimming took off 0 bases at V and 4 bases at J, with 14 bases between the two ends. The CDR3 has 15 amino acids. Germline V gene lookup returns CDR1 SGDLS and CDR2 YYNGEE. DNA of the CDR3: TGTGCCAGCAGCGTAGCGGTTGGTGCCGGGTACGAGCAGTACTTC. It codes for CASSVAVGAGYEQYF.

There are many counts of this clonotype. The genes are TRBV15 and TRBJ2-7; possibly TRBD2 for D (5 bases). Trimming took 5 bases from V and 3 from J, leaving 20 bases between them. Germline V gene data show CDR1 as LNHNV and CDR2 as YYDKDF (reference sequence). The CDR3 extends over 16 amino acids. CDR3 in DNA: TGTGCCACCAGCTCAAGGAGGAACAGTGAGGGCTACGAGCAGTACTTC. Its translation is CATSSRRNSEGYEQYF.

The CDR3 nucleotides are TGTGCCATCAGTCCTTCCGTGGGGTACACTGAAGCTTTCTTT. Protein sequence: CAISPSVGYTEAFF. The V gene is TRBV10-3, the J gene TRBJ1-1; no definite D call. This CDR3 is 14 amino acids long. Germline-derived CDR1 and CDR2 are ENHRY and SYGVKD. Trimming took off 5 bases at V and 3 bases at J, with 13 bases between the two ends.

CDR3 coding DNA: TGCAGTGCTTCAGACAGTGATCAGCCCCAGCATTTT. It translates to CSASDSDQPQHF. This chain connects TRBV20-1 to TRBJ1-5; maybe TRBD1 (5 bases). Germline CDR1 and CDR2: DFQATT and SNEGSKA (reference sequence). V gave up 5 bases and J gave up 5 bases, with 10 bases separating them. This CDR3 contains 12 residues.

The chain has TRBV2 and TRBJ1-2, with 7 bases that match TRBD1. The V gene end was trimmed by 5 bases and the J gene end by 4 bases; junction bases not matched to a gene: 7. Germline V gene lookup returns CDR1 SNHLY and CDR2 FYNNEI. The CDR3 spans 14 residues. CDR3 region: CASSKTGDGYGYTF. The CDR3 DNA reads TGTGCCAGCAGTAAAACAGGGGATGGCTATGGCTACACCTTC.

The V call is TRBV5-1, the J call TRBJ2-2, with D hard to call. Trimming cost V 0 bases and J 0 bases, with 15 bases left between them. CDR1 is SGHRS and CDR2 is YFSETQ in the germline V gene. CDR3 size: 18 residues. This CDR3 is CASSLEANSYANTGELFF. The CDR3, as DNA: TGCGCCAGCAGCTTGGAGGCCAATTCATACGCGAACACCGGGGAGCTGTTTTTT.

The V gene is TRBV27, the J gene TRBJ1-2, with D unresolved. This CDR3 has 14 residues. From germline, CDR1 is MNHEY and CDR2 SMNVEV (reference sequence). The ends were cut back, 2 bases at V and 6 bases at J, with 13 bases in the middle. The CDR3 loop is CASSLAGTTDGYTF. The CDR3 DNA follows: TGTGCCAGCAGTTTAGCAGGTACTACTGATGGCTACACCTTC.